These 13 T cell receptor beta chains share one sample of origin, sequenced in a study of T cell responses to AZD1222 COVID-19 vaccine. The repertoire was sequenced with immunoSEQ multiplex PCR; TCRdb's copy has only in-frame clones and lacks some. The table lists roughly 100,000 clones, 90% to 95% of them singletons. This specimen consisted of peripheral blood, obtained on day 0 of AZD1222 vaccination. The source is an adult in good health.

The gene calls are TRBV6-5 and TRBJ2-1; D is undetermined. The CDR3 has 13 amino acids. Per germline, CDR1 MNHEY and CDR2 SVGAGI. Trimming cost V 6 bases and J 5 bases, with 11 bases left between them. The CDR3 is CASRKAGNNEQFF. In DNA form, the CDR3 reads TGTGCCAGCAGGAAGGCAGGCAACAATGAGCAGTTCTTC.

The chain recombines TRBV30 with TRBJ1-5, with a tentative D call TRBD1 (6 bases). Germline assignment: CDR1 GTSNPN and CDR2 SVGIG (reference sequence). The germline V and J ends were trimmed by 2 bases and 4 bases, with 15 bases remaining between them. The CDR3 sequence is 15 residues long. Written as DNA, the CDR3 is TGTGCCTGGAGTCCTCTAGGGACACCGAATCAGCCCCAGCATTTT. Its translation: CAWSPLGTPNQPQHF.

The CDR3 coding sequence is TGTGCCAGCAGCCCCAACCTTGGCTTCTACGAGCAGTACTTC. Its protein product is CASSPNLGFYEQYF. The chain joins TRBV14 to TRBJ2-7; D gene uncertain. Germline CDR1 and CDR2: SGHDN and FVKESK. CDR3 length equals 14 residues. Trimming left V 4 bases short and J 3 bases short, with 13 bases between.

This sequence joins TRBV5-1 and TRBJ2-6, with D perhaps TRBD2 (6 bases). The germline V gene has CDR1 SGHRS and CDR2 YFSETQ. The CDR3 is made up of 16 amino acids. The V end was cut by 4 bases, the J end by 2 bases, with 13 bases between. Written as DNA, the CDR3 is TGCGCCAGCAGCCTGGGAGGCCTAACTGGGGCCAACGTCCTGACTTTC. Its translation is CASSLGGLTGANVLTF. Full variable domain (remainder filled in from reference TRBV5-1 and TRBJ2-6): KAGVTQTPRYLIKTRGQQVTLSCSPISGHRSVSWYQQTPGQGLQFLFEYFSETQRNKGNFPGRFSGRQFSNSRSEMNVSTLELGDSALYLCASSLGGLTGANVLTFGAGSRLTVL.

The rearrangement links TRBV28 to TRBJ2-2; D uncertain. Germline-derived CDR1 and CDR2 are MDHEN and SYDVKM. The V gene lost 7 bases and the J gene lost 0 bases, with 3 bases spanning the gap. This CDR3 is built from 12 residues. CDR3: CASIPNTGELFF. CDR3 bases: TGTGCCAGCATCCCGAACACCGGGGAGCTGTTTTTT.

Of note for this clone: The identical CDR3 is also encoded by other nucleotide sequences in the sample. The CDR3 loop reads CASSSRNQPQHF. Written as DNA, the CDR3 is TGTGCCAGCAGTTCGCGCAATCAGCCCCAGCATTTT. The chain couples TRBV28 to TRBJ1-5; D not resolved. This CDR3 is built from 12 residues. Germline V gene sequence: CDR1 MDHEN, CDR2 SYDVKM. V shed 4 bases and J shed 2 bases, with 3 bases lying between them.

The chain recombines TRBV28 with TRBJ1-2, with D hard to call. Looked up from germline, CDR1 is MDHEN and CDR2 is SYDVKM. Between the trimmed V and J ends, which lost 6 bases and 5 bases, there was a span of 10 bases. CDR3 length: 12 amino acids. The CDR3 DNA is TGTGCCAGCAGCTCTGTGGGGTATGGCTACACCTTC. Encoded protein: CASSSVGYGYTF.

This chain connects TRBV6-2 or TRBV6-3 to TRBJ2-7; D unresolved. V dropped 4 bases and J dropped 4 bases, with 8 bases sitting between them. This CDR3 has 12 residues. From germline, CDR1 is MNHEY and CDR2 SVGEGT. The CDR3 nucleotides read TGTGCCAGCAGTTCATGGCGGTACGAGCAGTACTTC. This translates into CASSSWRYEQYF.

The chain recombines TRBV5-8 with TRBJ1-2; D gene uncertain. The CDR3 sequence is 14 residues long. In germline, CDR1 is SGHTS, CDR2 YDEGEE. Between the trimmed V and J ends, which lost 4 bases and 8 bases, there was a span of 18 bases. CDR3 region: CASSPRPLDGGYTF. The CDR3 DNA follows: TGTGCCAGCAGCCCCAGACCTCTTGACGGGGGCTACACCTTC.

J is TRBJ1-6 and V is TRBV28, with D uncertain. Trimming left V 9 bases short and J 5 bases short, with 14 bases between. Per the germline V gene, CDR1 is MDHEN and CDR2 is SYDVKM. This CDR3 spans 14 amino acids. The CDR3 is CASPERKNNSPLHF. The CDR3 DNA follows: TGTGCCAGTCCAGAGAGGAAAAATAATTCACCCCTCCACTTT.

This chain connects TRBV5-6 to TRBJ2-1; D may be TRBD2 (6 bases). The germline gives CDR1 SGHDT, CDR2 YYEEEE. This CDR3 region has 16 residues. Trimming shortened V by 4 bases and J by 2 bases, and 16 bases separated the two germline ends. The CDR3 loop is CASSGISGAPYNEQFF. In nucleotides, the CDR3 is TGTGCCAGCAGCGGAATTAGCGGAGCTCCCTACAATGAGCAGTTCTTC.

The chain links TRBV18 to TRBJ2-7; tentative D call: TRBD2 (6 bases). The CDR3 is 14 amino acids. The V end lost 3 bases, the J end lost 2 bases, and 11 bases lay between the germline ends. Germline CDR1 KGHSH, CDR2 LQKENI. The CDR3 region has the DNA TGTGCCAGCTCACCCACTAGCATCCCCTACGAGCAGTACTTC. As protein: CASSPTSIPYEQYF.

Here the CDR3 DNA reads TGTGCCACCAGTGAGAAAACCGGGACAGGCTACGAGCAGTACTTC. It yields the protein CATSEKTGTGYEQYF. The rearrangement uses TRBV24-1 and TRBJ2-7; 8 nucleotides match TRBD1. The CDR3 has 15 residues. Germline trimming cut 4 bases from V and 3 bases from J; bases unmatched to any gene: 7. The germline CDR1 and CDR2 sequences are KGHDR and SFDVKD.